Sequencing of this T cell receptor beta chain was carried out in a study of T cell repertoires in cytomegalovirus infection. About the study: CMV infection plus the matching HLA type was flagged by public TCR beta signatures. Study-level results: Pooled public TCR beta family frequency picked out CMV carriers with the relevant HLA. Ex vivo responses were dominated by HLA-C-restricted CMV-specific TCR beta clonotypes.

CDR3 length: 16 amino acids. Unmatched junction bases numbered 8, after V lost 6 bases and J lost 1 base. The V gene's germline CDR1 is MNHEY and CDR2 SVGEGT. The sample holds many counts of this clonotype. Its specificity is not known. Each CDR3 protein gets one entry after TCRdb re-called the reads with MiXCR. The sample shows some 180,000 distinct CDR3 sequences, roughly 9% of them seen only once. The sequenced material came from PBMCs. The sequence was collected from a human donor in good health (CMV status not recorded). Some clones in this sample may be carry-over from other donors' samples. The chain uses TRBV6-2 or TRBV6-3 and TRBJ2-1; 8 nucleotides line up with TRBD2. CDR3 loop: CASSPTSGLSYNEQFF. DNA of the CDR3: TGTGCCAGCAGCCCTACTAGCGGACTTTCCTACAATGAGCAGTTCTTC.